This entry is about one T cell receptor (beta chain). The data originate from a study of blood T cell repertoires in COVID-19. The CDR3 extends over 14 amino acids. The V gene's germline CDR1 is ENHRY and CDR2 SYGVKD. The V end was cut by 2 bases, the J end by 2 bases, with 7 bases between. The protocol was immunoSEQ multiplex PCR, while the TCRdb copy is restricted to in-frame clones and leaves out a portion. The repertoire holds some 190,000 clones, with almost 85% as singletons. Sequences were obtained from peripheral blood. The chain couples TRBV10-3 to TRBJ1-3; D is perhaps TRBD1 (5 bases). The receptor's source is an older woman with active or convalescent COVID-19. In DNA form, the CDR3 reads TGTGCCATCAGTGAGGGAGGGGCTGGAAACACCATATATTTT. Encoded protein: CAISEGGAGNTIYF.